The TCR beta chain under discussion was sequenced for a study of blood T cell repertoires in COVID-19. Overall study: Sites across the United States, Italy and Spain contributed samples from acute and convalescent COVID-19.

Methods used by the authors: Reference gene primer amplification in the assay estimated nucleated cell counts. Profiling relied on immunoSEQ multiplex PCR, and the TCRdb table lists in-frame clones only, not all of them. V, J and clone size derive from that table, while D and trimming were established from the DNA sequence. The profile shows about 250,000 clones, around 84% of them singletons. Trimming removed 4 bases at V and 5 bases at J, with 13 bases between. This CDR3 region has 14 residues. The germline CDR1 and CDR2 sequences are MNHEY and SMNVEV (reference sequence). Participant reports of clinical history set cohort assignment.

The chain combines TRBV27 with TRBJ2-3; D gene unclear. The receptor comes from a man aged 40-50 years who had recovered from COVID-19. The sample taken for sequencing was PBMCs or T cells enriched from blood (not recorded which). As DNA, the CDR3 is TGTGCCAGCAGTTGGGCCCCAATGGGAGATACGCAGTATTTT. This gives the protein CASSWAPMGDTQYF.